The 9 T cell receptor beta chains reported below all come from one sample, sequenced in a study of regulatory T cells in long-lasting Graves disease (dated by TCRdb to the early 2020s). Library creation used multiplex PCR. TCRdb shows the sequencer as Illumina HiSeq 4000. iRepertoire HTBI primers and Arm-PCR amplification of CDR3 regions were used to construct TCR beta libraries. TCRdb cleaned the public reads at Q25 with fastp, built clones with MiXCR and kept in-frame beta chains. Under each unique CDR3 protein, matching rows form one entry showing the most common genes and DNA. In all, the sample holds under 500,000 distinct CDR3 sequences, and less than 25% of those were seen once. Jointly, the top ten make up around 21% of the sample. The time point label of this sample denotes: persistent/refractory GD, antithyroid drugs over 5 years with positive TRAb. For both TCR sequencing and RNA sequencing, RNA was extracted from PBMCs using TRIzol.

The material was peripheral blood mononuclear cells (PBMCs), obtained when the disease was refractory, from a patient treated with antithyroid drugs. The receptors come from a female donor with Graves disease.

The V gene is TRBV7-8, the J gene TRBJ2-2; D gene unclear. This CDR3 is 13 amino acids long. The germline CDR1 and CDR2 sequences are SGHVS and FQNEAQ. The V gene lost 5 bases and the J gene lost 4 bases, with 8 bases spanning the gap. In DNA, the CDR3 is TGTGCCAGCAGCGCCACAGTCACCGGGGAGCTGTTTTTT. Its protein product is CASSATVTGELFF.

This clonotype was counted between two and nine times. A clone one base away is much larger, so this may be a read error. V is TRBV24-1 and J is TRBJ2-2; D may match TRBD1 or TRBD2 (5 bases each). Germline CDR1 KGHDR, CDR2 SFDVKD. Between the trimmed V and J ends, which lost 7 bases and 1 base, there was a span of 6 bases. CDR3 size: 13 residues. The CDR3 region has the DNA TGTGCCACCAGGAGGGGGAACACCGGGGAGCTGTTTTTT. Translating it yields CATRRGNTGELFF.

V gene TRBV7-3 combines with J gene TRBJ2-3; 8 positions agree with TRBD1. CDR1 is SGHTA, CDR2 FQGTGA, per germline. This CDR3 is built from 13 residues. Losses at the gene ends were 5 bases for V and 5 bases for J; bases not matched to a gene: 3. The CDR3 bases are TGTGCCAGCAGCCCAGACAGGGGAGATACGCAGTATTTT. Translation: CASSPDRGDTQYF.

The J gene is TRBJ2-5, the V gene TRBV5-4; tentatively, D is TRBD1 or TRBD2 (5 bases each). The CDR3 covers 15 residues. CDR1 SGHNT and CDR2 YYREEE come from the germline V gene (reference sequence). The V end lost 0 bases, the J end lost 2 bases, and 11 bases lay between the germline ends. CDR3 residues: CASSLVGTLQETQYF. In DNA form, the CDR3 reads TGTGCCAGCAGCTTGGTGGGGACCTTGCAAGAGACCCAGTACTTC. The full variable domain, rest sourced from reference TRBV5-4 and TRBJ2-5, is ETGVTQSPTHLIKTRGQQVTLRCSSQSGHNTVSWYQQALGQGPQFIFQYYREEENGRGNFPPRFSGLQFPNYSSELNVNALELDDSALYLCASSLVGTLQETQYFGPGTRLLVL.

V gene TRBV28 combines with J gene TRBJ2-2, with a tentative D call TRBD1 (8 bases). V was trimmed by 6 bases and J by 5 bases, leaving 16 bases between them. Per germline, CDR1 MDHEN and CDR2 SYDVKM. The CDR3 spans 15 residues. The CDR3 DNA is TGTGCCAGCAGCCTGGACAGGGAGGGTACCGGGGAGCTGTTTTTT. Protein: CASSLDREGTGELFF.

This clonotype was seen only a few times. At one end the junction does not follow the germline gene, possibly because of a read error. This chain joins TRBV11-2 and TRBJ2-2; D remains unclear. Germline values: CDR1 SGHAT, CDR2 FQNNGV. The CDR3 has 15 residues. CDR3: CASTLGQRNTGELFF. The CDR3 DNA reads TGTGCCAGCACCTTAGGCCAGAGGAACACCGGGGAGCTGTTTTTT. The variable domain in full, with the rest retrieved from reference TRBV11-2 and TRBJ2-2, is EAGVAQSPRYKIIEKRQSVAFWCNPISGHATLYWYQQILGQGPKLLIQFQNNGVVDDSQLPKDRFSAERLKGVDSTLKIQPAKLEDSAVYLCASTLGQRNTGELFFGEGSRLTVL.

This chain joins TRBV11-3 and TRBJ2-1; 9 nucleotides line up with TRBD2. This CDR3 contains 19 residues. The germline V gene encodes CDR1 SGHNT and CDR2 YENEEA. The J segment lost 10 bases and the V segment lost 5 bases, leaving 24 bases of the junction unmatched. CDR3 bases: TGTGCCAGCAGCCCTAGCGGTCGGGTTGGTAGCGGGAGCAGGGTAGAGCAGTTCTTC. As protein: CASSPSGRVGSGSRVEQFF. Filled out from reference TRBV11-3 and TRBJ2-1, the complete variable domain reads EAGVVQSPRYKIIEKKQPVAFWCNPISGHNTLYWYLQNLGQGPELLIRYENEEAVDDSQLPKDRFSAERLKGVDSTLKIQPAELGDSAVYLCASSPSGRVGSGSRVEQFFGPGTRLTVL.

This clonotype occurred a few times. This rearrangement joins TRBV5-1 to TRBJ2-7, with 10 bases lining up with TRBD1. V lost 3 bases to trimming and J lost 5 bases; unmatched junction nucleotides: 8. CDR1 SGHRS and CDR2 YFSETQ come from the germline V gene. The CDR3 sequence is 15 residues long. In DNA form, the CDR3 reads TGCGCCAGCAGCTCCATCTCGGGACAGGGGAACGAGCAGTACTTC. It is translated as CASSSISGQGNEQYF.

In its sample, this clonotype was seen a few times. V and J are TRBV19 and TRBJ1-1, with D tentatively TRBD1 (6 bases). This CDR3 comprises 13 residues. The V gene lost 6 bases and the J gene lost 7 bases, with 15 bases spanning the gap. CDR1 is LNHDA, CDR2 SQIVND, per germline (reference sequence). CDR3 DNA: TGTGCCAGTAGAACAGGGACGGCCCATGAAGCTTTCTTT. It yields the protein CASRTGTAHEAFF.